A single sample is the source of the 29 T cell receptor beta chains below, sequenced in a study of T cells in Graves' hyperthyroidism and ophthalmopathy. TCR beta CDR3 regions were amplified from RNA transcripts. The HTBI primer set drove a first-round RT-PCR of the TCR CDR3. TCRdb processed the multiplex PCR reads anew with MiXCR; each CDR3 protein has one entry. This table has about 270,000 distinct CDR3 sequences, approximately 24% appearing once. Sample: blood. These receptor sequences come from a middle-aged woman with Graves' ophthalmopathy.

The chain links TRBV2 to TRBJ2-7; possible D gene TRBD2, 5 bases. Trimming stripped 7 bases from V and 3 bases from J, with 10 bases between. This CDR3 spans 12 amino acids. Germline-derived CDR1 and CDR2 are SNHLY and FYNNEI. The CDR3 DNA reads TGTGCCAGCAACAGCGGAGACTACGAGCAGTACTTC. It encodes CASNSGDYEQYF.

Ten or more counts support this clonotype. This chain joins TRBV11-2 and TRBJ2-2; 9 positions agree with TRBD2. The V and J ends lost 5 bases and 0 bases, in that order; junction bases with no gene match: 10. Germline values: CDR1 SGHAT, CDR2 FQNNGV. The CDR3 runs to 18 residues. As DNA, the CDR3 is TGTGCCAGCAGCCGCCCCAGCGGGAGGACGACGAACACCGGGGAGCTGTTTTTT. It codes for CASSRPSGRTTNTGELFF.

The table lists this clonotype with many counts. This sequence joins TRBV28 and TRBJ2-7; D unresolved. V gave up 5 bases and J gave up 3 bases, with 14 bases separating them. Germline V gives CDR1 MDHEN, CDR2 SYDVKM. The CDR3 runs to 14 residues. As DNA, the CDR3 is TGTGCCAGCAGTCCACCCGGGCCATACTACGAGCAGTACTTC. Protein sequence: CASSPPGPYYEQYF.

This clonotype was seen at least ten times. The V and J genes are TRBV3-1 and TRBJ1-2, with no clear D. This CDR3 is 14 amino acids long. V was shortened by 2 bases and J by 3 bases, with 10 bases between the two germline ends. The germline CDR1 and CDR2 sequences are LGHDT and YNNKEL (reference sequence). The DNA of the CDR3 is TGTGCCAGCAGCCAAATTGACGCATACTATGGCTACACCTTC. Amino acid sequence: CASSQIDAYYGYTF.

V and J are TRBV11-2 and TRBJ1-2, with TRBD1 identical over 10 bases. V lost 0 bases and J lost 5; bases outside the gene matches: 3. This CDR3 is built from 15 residues. CDR1 is SGHAT, CDR2 FQNNGV, per germline. CDR3 sequence reads: CASSLDRQGAYGYTF. DNA for the CDR3: TGTGCCAGCAGCTTAGACCGACAGGGGGCATATGGCTACACCTTC.

This clonotype was counted ten times or more. The rearrangement uses TRBV24-1 and TRBJ2-7, with D hard to call. In germline, CDR1 is KGHDR, CDR2 SFDVKD. The CDR3 sequence is 11 residues long. V lost 0 bases and J lost 6, with 2 bases in between. The CDR3 spells CATSDLGEQYF. In DNA form, the CDR3 reads TGTGCCACCAGTGATTTGGGCGAGCAGTACTTC.

This clonotype was recorded many times. The J gene is TRBJ2-2, the V gene TRBV28, with 7 bases matching TRBD1. The germline V gene has CDR1 MDHEN and CDR2 SYDVKM. The CDR3 length is 16 residues. Trimming took 0 bases from V and 0 from J; bases not matched to a gene: 1. This CDR3 is CASSLWDRSNTGELFF. CDR3 nucleotides: TGTGCCAGCAGTTTATGGGACAGGTCGAACACCGGGGAGCTGTTTTTT.

In its sample, this clonotype was seen many times. The chain has TRBV20-1 and TRBJ2-7, with D perhaps matching TRBD2 (7 bases). Trimming took 6 bases from V and 6 from J, leaving 21 bases between them. The germline V gene encodes CDR1 DFQATT and CDR2 SNEGSKA (reference sequence). This CDR3 is built from 14 residues. The CDR3 loop reads CSATGRGRKAEQYF. Here the CDR3 DNA reads TGCAGTGCCACTGGGAGGGGGAGGAAGGCCGAGCAGTACTTC.

This clonotype was detected ten times or more. The CDR3 loop is CASGRLAGGPGETQYF. CDR3 in DNA: TGTGCCAGCGGCCGGCTTGCGGGAGGCCCGGGGGAGACCCAGTACTTC. The chain couples TRBV4-2 to TRBJ2-5, with 8 bases identical to TRBD2. The J segment lost 5 bases and the V segment lost 8 bases, leaving 16 bases of the junction unmatched. The CDR3 contains 16 residues. The germline gives CDR1 LGHNA, CDR2 YNFKEQ.

The rearrangement links TRBV11-1 to TRBJ2-5; 7 bases line up with TRBD1. The CDR3 contains 17 residues. Germline V gene sequence: CDR1 SGHAT, CDR2 FQDESV (reference sequence). Trimming at V came to 6 bases and at J to 2 bases, leaving 15 bases not matched to a gene. CDR3 bases: TGTGCCAGCAGTCCTAGACCCCCCGACAGGGAGCAAGAGACCCAGTACTTC. It codes for CASSPRPPDREQETQYF.

This clonotype was observed many times. The V gene is TRBV28, the J gene TRBJ2-2; the match to TRBD1 covers 8 bases. The germline gives CDR1 MDHEN, CDR2 SYDVKM. Unmatched junction bases numbered 8, after V lost 6 bases and J lost 5 bases. This CDR3 has 15 residues. CDR3 DNA: TGTGCCAGCAGACGAGAGACAGGGGAGACCGGGGAGCTGTTTTTT. Its translation is CASRRETGETGELFF.

This clonotype was observed at least ten times. The chain links TRBV7-9 to TRBJ1-1; TRBD1 is a possible D gene (5 bases). Trimming removed 0 bases at V and 2 bases at J, with 7 bases between. The CDR3 extends over 14 amino acids. Germline CDR1 SEHNR, CDR2 FQNEAQ (reference sequence). The CDR3 DNA reads as TGTGCCAGCAGCTTAGCCGGGGCAAACACTGAAGCTTTCTTT. This gives the protein CASSLAGANTEAFF.

This clonotype was observed at least ten times. The rearrangement uses TRBV6-2 or TRBV6-3 and TRBJ2-5; unclear D gene. Deletions cut 4 bases from V and 2 bases from J, with 11 bases between. CDR3 length: 14 residues. Germline CDR1 and CDR2: MNHEY and SVGEGT. In nucleotides, the CDR3 is TGTGCCAGCAGTTCTCTCTTAGCTCAAGAGACCCAGTACTTC. This encodes CASSSLLAQETQYF.

The table lists this clonotype with many counts. The V and J genes are TRBV7-2 and TRBJ1-2; TRBD1 is a possible D gene (5 bases). V dropped 5 bases and J dropped 4 bases, with 11 bases sitting between them. CDR3 length: 13 amino acids. Germline V lookup: CDR1 SGHTA, CDR2 FQGNSA. The CDR3 spells CASSLTVSYGYTF. In DNA form, the CDR3 reads TGTGCCAGCAGCCTGACAGTTAGCTATGGCTACACCTTC.

In its sample, this clonotype was seen many times. V usage is TRBV27 and J usage is TRBJ1-1; D uncertain. The germline V gene encodes CDR1 MNHEY and CDR2 SMNVEV (reference sequence). Trimming removed 5 bases from V and 5 bases from J, with 15 bases in between. The CDR3 has 14 amino acids. CDR3 nucleotides: TGTGCCAGCAGTCTCTTCCCGGGTGAGACTGAAGCTTTCTTT. Protein sequence: CASSLFPGETEAFF.

This chain links TRBV6-1 with TRBJ1-2; 8 bases fit TRBD1. Germline values: CDR1 MNHNS, CDR2 SASEGT. Losses at the gene ends were 5 bases for V and 7 bases for J; bases not matched to a gene: 6. This CDR3 spans 13 amino acids. The CDR3 here is CASSPDRVSGYTF. The CDR3 nucleotides read TGTGCCAGCAGTCCGGACAGGGTTAGTGGCTACACCTTC.

This clonotype was recorded many times. The chain employs TRBV5-1 and TRBJ2-7; TRBD1 matches at 7 bases. The CDR3 spans 14 residues. J gave up 0 bases and V 5 bases, and 5 bases lay outside the gene matches. The V gene's germline CDR1 is SGHRS and CDR2 YFSETQ. CDR3 residues: CASSFPGGSYEQYF. CDR3 in DNA: TGCGCCAGCAGTTTTCCAGGGGGCTCCTACGAGCAGTACTTC.

This clonotype was counted a single time. J is TRBJ1-1 and V is TRBV6-2 or TRBV6-3, with D unclear. In germline, CDR1 is MNHEY, CDR2 SVGEGT. V was shortened by 1 base and J by 0 bases, with 12 bases between the two germline ends. The CDR3 runs 16 residues. The CDR3 DNA sequence: TGTGCCAGCAGTTACTTGGAGGACCCTATGAACACTGAAGCTTTCTTT. Its protein product is CASSYLEDPMNTEAFF.

This clonotype was seen ten or more times. V gene TRBV2 combines with J gene TRBJ1-1; D call uncertain. Looked up from germline, CDR1 is SNHLY and CDR2 is FYNNEI. Trimming shortened V by 6 bases and J by 1 base, and 9 bases separated the two germline ends. This CDR3 has 13 residues. The CDR3: CASSGNKNTEAFF. The CDR3 coding sequence is TGTGCCAGCAGCGGAAACAAGAACACTGAAGCTTTCTTT.

This clonotype was seen repeatedly, ten times or more. This chain connects TRBV18 to TRBJ2-7, with 9 positions matching TRBD1. After removal of 2 bases from V and 7 bases from J, the junction contained 12 bases not matched to a gene. Germline V gives CDR1 KGHSH, CDR2 LQKENI. The CDR3 has 16 residues. The CDR3 is CASSPATGGTSEEQYF. For the CDR3, the DNA is TGTGCCAGCTCACCAGCCACAGGGGGCACTTCGGAGGAGCAGTACTTC.

In its sample, this clonotype was seen many times. The chain employs TRBV5-4 and TRBJ2-7; 9 nucleotides align to TRBD1. Germline CDR1 SGHNT, CDR2 YYREEE (reference sequence). CDR3 length: 17 amino acids. V lost 0 bases to trimming and J lost 0 bases; unmatched junction nucleotides: 7. The CDR3 DNA follows: TGTGCCAGCAGCTTGGTGACCCCGGGACAGGGCTCCTACGAGCAGTACTTC. This gives the protein CASSLVTPGQGSYEQYF.

This clonotype was observed once. The chain uses TRBV12-3 or TRBV12-4 and TRBJ1-1; D remains ambiguous. V was clipped by 6 bases and J by 5 bases, with 16 bases between them. The CDR3 is 14 amino acids. The CDR3 nucleotides are TGTGCCAGCAGCCCGCTGCCCGGGAGGACTGAAGCTTTCTTT. It translates to CASSPLPGRTEAFF.

This clonotype was observed many times. This chain links TRBV6-1 with TRBJ2-4, with unresolved D. The germline V and J ends were trimmed by 0 bases and 6 bases, with 12 bases remaining between them. The CDR3 is 15 residues long. CDR1 and CDR2 (germline): MNHNS, SASEGT. CDR3 protein: CASSEAGLTRNIQYF. The CDR3 region has the DNA TGTGCCAGCAGTGAAGCAGGGCTTACACGAAACATTCAGTACTTC.

As concerns this clonotype: This clone may be a read error of a much larger clone one base away. Written as DNA, the CDR3 is TGCAGCGTTGACAGGGGCATAGATACGCAGTATTTT. Residues: CSVDRGIDTQYF. This chain links TRBV29-1 with TRBJ2-3; TRBD1 is a possible D gene (6 bases). This CDR3 is built from 12 residues. V was shortened by 3 bases and J by 5 bases, with 9 bases between the two germline ends. The germline gives CDR1 SQVTM, CDR2 ANQGSEA.

This clonotype was recorded only once. The V gene is TRBV7-2, the J gene TRBJ1-2; TRBD1 aligns across 7 bases. CDR3 size: 15 residues. Germline-derived CDR1 and CDR2 are SGHTA and FQGNSA. The trim removed 3 bases at V and 2 bases at J, leaving 6 bases unmatched. The CDR3 sequence: CASSFRGGSNYGYTF. The CDR3 region has the DNA TGTGCCAGCAGCTTTCGAGGGGGCTCCAACTATGGCTACACCTTC.

A few counts support this clonotype. V is TRBV20-1 and J is TRBJ2-3, with 8 positions matching TRBD2. Germline trimming cut 4 bases from V and 2 bases from J; bases unmatched to any gene: 11. Germline-derived CDR1 and CDR2 are DFQATT and SNEGSKA (reference sequence). CDR3 length: 16 residues. CDR3 region: CSAIGIAGRNTDTQYF. CDR3 coding DNA: TGCAGTGCTATAGGAATAGCGGGACGAAACACAGATACGCAGTATTTT.

Many counts were recorded for this clonotype. This sequence joins TRBV2 and TRBJ1-2; D might be TRBD1 (5 bases). This CDR3 region has 13 residues. Deletions cut 6 bases from V and 7 bases from J, with 15 bases between. Germline CDR1 reads SNHLY; CDR2 reads FYNNEI. The CDR3 bases are TGTGCCAGCAGGACGCGGGGGGTCGGTGGCTACACCTTC. This translates into CASRTRGVGGYTF.

CDR3 protein: CASTMSGIYEQYF. CDR3 in DNA: TGTGCCAGCACCATGAGCGGGATATACGAGCAGTACTTC. The chain is built from TRBV27 and TRBJ2-7; 7 nucleotides align to TRBD2. The germline gives CDR1 MNHEY, CDR2 SMNVEV (reference sequence). The CDR3 is 13 amino acids. The trim removed 7 bases at V and 4 bases at J, leaving 7 bases unmatched.

This clonotype was recorded at least ten times. This chain uses TRBV4-1 with TRBJ1-6; the match to TRBD1 covers 8 bases. The V and J ends lost 1 base and 6 bases, in that order; junction bases with no gene match: 11. Germline values: CDR1 MGHRA, CDR2 YSYEKL. There are 18 residues in the CDR3. The CDR3 DNA reads TGCGCCAGCAGCCAAGGGCAGGGGGCCCAACGTGGTAATTCACCCCTCCACTTT. Protein sequence: CASSQGQGAQRGNSPLHF.